Below, one T cell receptor (beta chain) is given with its context. Antigen: not known. TCRdb fed the reads into MiXCR, producing one record per CDR3 protein. In the table there are 450,000 to 550,000 distinct CDR3 sequences, roughly 46% of which are singletons. CDR1 is SGHTA and CDR2 is FQGTGA in the germline V gene. Trimming shortened V by 2 bases and J by 1 base, and 20 bases separated the two germline ends. The CDR3 covers 18 residues. These data come from a study of T cell repertoires in cytomegalovirus infection. Study-wide background: It can be stated that public TCR beta signatures indicated CMV infection as well as a matching HLA type.

The material was cultured PBMCs, obtained from culture after CMV antigen stimulation. The chain combines TRBV7-3 with TRBJ1-1, with no clear D. This TCR was recovered from a human donor in good health (CMV status not recorded). Some clones in this sample may be carry-over from other donors' samples. CDR3 sequence reads: CASSLETLRKGRNTEAFF. For the CDR3, the DNA is TGTGCCAGCAGCTTAGAGACACTACGAAAAGGGCGGAACACTGAAGCTTTCTTT.